This TCR beta chain was documented in a study of T cell responses to AZD1222 COVID-19 vaccine. Study-wide points: White British ancestry dominated among donors, who included more females, and clonal diversity was possibly underestimated.

Trimming left V 3 bases short and J 6 bases short, with 11 bases between. The germline CDR1 and CDR2 sequences are SGDLS and YYNGEE. This CDR3 spans 13 amino acids. Clones were read by immunoSEQ multiplex PCR, and TCRdb kept only the in-frame ones, dropping some. The sample gives 66,000 or so clones, roughly 84% of which show up once; 17% is in the top ten. On this clone: Its antigen remains unknown.

This chain connects TRBV9 to TRBJ2-3; possible D gene TRBD1, 6 bases. The receptor was isolated from an adult in good health. This specimen was peripheral blood, taken on day 0 of AZD1222 vaccination. The CDR3 region is CASSALRGDTQYF. The CDR3 nucleotides read TGTGCCAGCAGCGCCCTTAGGGGGGATACGCAGTATTTT. The entire variable domain, with the rest obtained from reference TRBV9 and TRBJ2-3, is as follows: DSGVTQTPKHLITATGQRVTLRCSPRSGDLSVYWYQQSLDQGLQFLIQYYNGEERAKGNILERFSAQQFPDLHSELNLSSLELGDSALYFCASSALRGDTQYFGPGTRLTVL.